This T cell receptor beta chain was recorded in a study of cytomegalovirus exposure and HLA in healthy donors. General observations from the study: A missense variant in DCLRE1C was later tied to TCR beta V- and J-gene trimming.

With regard to this clone: Antigen specificity is unknown.

In the PCR, 60 Vbeta and 13 Jbeta primers were used. The data were produced by immunoSEQ multiplex PCR, yet TCRdb's version contains in-frame clones alone and is incomplete. The table lists some 200,000 clones, 60% to 85% of them singletons. Germline V gives CDR1 MNHEY, CDR2 SVGAGI. V lost 5 bases, J lost 2 bases, and 7 bases lay in between. This CDR3 has 13 amino acids. Donors counted as nominally healthy when sampled, yet unrecorded immune exposures were likely. The receptor comes from a girl aged 5-17 years in good health and CMV-seropositive. The sequencing sample was made of PBMCs. The chain has TRBV6-5 and TRBJ2-1, with a possible D match to TRBD1 (5 bases). The CDR3 sequence is CASSGAPYNEQFF. CDR3 DNA sequence: TGTGCCAGCAGTGGGGCCCCCTACAATGAGCAGTTCTTC.